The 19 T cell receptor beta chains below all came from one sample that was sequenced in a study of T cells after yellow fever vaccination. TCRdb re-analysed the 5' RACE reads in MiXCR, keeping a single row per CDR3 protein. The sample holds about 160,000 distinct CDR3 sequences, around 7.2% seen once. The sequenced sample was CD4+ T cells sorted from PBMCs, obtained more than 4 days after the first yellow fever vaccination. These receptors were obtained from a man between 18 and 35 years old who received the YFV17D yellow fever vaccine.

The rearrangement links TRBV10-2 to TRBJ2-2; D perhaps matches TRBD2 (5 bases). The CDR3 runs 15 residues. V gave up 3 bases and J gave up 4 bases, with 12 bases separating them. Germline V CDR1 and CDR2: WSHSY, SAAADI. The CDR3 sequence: CASSEELVLTGELFF. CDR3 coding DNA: TGCGCCAGCAGTGAAGAACTAGTCCTCACCGGGGAGCTGTTTTTT.

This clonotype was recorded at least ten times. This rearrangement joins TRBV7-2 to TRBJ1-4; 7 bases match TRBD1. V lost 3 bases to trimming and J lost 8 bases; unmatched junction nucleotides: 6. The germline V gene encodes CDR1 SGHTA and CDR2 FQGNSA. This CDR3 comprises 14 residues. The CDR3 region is CASSLTGSKEKLFF. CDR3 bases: TGTGCCAGCAGCTTGACAGGGAGCAAGGAAAAACTGTTTTTT.

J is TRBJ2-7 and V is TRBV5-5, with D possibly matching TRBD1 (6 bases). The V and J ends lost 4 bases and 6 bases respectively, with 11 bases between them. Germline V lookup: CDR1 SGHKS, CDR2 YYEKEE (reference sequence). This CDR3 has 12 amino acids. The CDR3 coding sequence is TGTGCCAGCAGCATAACAGGGACCGAGCAGTACTTC. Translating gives CASSITGTEQYF.

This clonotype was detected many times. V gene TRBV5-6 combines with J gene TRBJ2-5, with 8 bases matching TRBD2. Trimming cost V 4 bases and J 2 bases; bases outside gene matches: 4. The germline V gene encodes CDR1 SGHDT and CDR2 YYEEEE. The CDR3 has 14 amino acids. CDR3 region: CASSGGGGQETQYF. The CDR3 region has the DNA TGTGCCAGCAGCGGGGGCGGGGGGCAAGAGACCCAGTACTTC.

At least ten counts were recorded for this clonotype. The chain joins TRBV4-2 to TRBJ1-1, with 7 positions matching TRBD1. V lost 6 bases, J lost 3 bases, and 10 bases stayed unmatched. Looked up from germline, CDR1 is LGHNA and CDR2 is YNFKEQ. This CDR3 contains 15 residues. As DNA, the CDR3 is TGTGCCAGCAGGTCCCCGGAACAGGGGCACACTGAAGCTTTCTTT. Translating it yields CASRSPEQGHTEAFF.

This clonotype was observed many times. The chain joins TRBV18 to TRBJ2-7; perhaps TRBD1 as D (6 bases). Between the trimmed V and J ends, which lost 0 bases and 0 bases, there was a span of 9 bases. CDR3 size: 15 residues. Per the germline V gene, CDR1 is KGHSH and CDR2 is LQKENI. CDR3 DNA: TGTGCCAGCTCACCACCCGGACAGCGCTCCTACGAGCAGTACGTC. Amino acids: CASSPPGQRSYEQYV.

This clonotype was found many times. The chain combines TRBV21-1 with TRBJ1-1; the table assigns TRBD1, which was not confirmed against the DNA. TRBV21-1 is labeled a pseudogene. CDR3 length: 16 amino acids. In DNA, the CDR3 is TGTGCCAGCAGCAAGATCTCAGGACAGGACTACACTGAAGCTTTCTTT. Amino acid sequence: CASSKISGQDYTEAFF.

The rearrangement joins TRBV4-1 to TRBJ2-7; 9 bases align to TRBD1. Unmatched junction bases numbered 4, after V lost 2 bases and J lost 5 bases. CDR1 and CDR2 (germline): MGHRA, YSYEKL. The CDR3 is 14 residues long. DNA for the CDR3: TGCGCCAGCAGCCAACCGGGACAGGGTAACGAGCAGTACTTC. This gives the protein CASSQPGQGNEQYF.

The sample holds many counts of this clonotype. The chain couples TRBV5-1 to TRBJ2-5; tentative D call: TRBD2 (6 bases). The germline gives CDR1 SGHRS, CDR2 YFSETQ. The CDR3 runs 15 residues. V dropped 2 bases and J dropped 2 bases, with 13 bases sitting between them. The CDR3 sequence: CASSFREPVQETQYF. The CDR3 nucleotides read TGCGCCAGCAGCTTCCGGGAGCCCGTACAAGAGACCCAGTACTTC.

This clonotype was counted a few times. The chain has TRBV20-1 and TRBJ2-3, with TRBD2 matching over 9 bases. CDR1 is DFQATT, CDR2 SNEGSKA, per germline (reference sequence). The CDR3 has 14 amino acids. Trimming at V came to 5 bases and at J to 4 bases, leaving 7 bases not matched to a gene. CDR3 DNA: TGCAGTGCTGTACCGGGACTAGCATCAGATACGCAGTATTTT. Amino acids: CSAVPGLASDTQYF.

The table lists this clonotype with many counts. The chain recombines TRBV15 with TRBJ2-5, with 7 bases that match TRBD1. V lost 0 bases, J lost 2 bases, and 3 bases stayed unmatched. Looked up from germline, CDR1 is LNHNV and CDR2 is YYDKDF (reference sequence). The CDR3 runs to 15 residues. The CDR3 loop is CATSRDPGQQETQYF. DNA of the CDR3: TGTGCCACCAGCAGAGACCCGGGACAGCAAGAGACCCAGTACTTC.

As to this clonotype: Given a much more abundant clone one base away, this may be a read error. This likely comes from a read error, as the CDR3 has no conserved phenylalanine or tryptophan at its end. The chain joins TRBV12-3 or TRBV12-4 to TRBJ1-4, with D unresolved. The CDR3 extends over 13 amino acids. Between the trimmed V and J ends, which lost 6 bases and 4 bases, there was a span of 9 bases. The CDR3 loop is CASRFWDNEKLFL. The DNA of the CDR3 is TGTGCCAGCAGATTTTGGGATAATGAAAAACTGTTTTTA.

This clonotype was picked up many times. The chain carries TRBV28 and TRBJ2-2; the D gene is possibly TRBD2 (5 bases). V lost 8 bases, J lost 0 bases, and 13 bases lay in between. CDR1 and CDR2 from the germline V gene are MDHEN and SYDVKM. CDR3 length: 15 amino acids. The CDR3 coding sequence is TGTGCCAGCGTCTCACCCGGGGCGAACACCGGGGAGCTGTTTTTT. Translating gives CASVSPGANTGELFF.

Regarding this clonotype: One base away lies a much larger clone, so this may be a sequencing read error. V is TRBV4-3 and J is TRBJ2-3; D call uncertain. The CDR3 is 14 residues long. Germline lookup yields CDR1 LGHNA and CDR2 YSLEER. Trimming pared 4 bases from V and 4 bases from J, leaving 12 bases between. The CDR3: CASSLLGFSDTQYF. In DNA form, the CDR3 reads TGCGCCAGCAGCCTTTTAGGGTTTTCAGATACGCAGTATTTT.

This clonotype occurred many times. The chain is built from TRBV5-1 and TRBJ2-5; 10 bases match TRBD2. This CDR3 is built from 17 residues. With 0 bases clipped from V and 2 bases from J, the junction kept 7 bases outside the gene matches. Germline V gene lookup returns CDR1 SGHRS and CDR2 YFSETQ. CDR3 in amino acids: CASSLAGVAGGQETQYF. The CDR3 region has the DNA TGCGCCAGCAGCTTGGCCGGGGTAGCGGGGGGACAAGAGACCCAGTACTTC.

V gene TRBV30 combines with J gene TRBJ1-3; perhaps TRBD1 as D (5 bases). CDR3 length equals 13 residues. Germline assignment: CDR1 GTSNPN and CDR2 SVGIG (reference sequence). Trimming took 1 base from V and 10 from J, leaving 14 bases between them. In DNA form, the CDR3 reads TGTGCCTGGAGTGGGGGGACCTTTAATACCATATATTTT. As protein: CAWSGGTFNTIYF.

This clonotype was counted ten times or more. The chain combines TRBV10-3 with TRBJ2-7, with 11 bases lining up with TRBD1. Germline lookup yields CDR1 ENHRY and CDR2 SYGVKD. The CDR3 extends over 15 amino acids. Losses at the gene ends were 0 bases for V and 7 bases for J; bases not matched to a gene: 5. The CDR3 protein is CAISESGQGAREQYV. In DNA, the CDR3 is TGTGCCATCAGTGAGTCTGGACAGGGGGCGAGGGAGCAGTACGTC.

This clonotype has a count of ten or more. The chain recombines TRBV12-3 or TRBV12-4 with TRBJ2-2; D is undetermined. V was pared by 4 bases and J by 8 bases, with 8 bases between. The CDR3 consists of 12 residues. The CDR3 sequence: CASSSPRGELFF. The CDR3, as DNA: TGTGCCAGCAGTTCTCCGAGGGGGGAGCTGTTTTTT.

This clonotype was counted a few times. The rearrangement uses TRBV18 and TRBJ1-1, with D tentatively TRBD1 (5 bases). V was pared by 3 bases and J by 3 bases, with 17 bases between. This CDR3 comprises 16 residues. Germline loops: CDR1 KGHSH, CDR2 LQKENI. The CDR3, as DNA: TGTGCCAGCTCACCCCCGTATGGGGCGGGGTACACTGAAGCTTTCTTT. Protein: CASSPPYGAGYTEAFF.